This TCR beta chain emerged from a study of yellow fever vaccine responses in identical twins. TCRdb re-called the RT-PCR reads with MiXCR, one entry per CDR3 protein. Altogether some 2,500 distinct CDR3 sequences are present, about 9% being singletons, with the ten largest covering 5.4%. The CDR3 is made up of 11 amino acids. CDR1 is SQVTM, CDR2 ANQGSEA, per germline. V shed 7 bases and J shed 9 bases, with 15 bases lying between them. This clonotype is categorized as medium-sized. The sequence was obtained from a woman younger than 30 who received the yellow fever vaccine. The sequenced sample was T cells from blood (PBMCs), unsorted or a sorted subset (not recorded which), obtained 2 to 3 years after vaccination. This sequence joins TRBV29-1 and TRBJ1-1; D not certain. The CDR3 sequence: CSAGSGLKAFF. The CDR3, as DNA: TGCAGCGCCGGCTCCGGACTGAAAGCTTTCTTT.